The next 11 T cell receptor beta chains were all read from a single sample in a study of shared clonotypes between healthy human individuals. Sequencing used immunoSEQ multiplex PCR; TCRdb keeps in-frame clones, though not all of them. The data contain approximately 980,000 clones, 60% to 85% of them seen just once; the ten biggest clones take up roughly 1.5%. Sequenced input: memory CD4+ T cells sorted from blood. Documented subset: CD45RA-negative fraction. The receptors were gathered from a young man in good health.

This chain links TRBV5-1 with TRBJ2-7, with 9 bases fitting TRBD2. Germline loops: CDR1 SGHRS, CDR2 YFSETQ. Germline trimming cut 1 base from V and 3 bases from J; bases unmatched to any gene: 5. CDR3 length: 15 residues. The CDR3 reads CASSLRLAGNYEQYF. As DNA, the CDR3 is TGCGCCAGCAGCTTGCGTCTAGCGGGAAACTACGAGCAGTACTTC.

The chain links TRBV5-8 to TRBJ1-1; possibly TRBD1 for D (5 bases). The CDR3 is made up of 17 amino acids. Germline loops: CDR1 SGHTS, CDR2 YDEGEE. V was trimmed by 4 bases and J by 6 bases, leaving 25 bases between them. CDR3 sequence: CASSDPIGGPLRAEAFF. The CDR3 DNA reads TGTGCCAGCAGCGACCCTATCGGGGGTCCCTTAAGGGCTGAAGCTTTCTTT.

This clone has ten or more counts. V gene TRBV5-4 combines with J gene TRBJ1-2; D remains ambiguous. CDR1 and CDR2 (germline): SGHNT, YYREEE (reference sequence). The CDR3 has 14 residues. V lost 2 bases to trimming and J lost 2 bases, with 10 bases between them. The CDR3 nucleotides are TGTGCCAGCAGCTTACCAGACTCCAACTATGGCTACACCTTC. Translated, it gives CASSLPDSNYGYTF. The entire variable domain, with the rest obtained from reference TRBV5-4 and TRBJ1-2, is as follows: ETGVTQSPTHLIKTRGQQVTLRCSSQSGHNTVSWYQQALGQGPQFIFQYYREEENGRGNFPPRFSGLQFPNYSSELNVNALELDDSALYLCASSLPDSNYGYTFGSGTRLTVV.

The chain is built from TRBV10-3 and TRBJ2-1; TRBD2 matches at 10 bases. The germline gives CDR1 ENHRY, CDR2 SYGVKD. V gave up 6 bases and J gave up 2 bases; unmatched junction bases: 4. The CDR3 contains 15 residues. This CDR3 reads CAISPAGGTYNEQFF. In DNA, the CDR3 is TGTGCCATCAGCCCAGCGGGAGGGACCTACAATGAGCAGTTCTTC.

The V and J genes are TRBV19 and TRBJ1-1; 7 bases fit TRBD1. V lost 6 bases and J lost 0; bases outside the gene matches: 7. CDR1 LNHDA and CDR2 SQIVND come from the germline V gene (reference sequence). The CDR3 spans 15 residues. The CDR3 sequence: CASRRGQALNTEAFF. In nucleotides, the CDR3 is TGTGCCAGTAGGCGTGGACAGGCCTTGAACACTGAAGCTTTCTTT. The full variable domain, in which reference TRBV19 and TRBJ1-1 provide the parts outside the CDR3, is DGGITQSPKYLFRKEGQNVTLSCEQNLNHDAMYWYRQDPGQGLRLIYYSQIVNDFQKGDIAEGYSVSREKKESFPLTVTSAQKNPTAFYLCASRRGQALNTEAFFGQGTRLTVV.

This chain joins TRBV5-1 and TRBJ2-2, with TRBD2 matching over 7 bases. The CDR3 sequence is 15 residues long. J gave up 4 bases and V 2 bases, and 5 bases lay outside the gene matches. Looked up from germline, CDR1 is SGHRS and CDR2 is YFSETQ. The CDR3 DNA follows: TGCGCCAGCAGCTTTGGCGGGAGCGGCACCGGGGAGCTGTTTTTT. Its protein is CASSFGGSGTGELFF.

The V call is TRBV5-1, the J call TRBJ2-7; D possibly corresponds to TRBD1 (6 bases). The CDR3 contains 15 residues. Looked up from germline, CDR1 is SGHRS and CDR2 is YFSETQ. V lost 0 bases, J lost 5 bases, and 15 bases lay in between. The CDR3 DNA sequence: TGCGCCAGCAGCTTGGTCCGAACAGGGACAAACGAGCAGTACTTC. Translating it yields CASSLVRTGTNEQYF. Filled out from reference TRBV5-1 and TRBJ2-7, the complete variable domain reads KAGVTQTPRYLIKTRGQQVTLSCSPISGHRSVSWYQQTPGQGLQFLFEYFSETQRNKGNFPGRFSGRQFSNSRSEMNVSTLELGDSALYLCASSLVRTGTNEQYFGPGTRLTVT.

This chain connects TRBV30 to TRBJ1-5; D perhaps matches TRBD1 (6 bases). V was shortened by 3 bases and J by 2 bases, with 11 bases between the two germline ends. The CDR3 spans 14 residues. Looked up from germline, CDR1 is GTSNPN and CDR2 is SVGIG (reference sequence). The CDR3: CAWSGGIGNQPQHF. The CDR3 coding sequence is TGTGCCTGGAGCGGGGGCATTGGCAATCAGCCCCAGCATTTT.

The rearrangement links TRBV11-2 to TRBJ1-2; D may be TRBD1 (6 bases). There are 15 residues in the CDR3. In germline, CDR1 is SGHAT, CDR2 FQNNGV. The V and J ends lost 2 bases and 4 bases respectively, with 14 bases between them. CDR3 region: CASSLRGGVGYGYTF. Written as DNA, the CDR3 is TGTGCCAGCAGCTTACGGGGGGGCGTGGGCTATGGCTACACCTTC.

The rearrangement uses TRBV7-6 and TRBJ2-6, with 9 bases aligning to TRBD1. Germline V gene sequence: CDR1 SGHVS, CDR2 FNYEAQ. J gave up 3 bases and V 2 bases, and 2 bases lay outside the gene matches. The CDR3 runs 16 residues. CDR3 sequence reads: CASSLTGGHGANVLTF. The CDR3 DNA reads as TGTGCCAGCAGCTTAACAGGGGGCCATGGGGCCAACGTCCTGACTTTC.

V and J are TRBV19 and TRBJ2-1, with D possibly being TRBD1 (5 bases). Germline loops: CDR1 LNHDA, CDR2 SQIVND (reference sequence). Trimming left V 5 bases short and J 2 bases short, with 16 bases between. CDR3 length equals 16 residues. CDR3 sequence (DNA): TGTGCCAGTAGTCGGACAACAGTGAAACCCTACAATGAGCAGTTCTTC. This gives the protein CASSRTTVKPYNEQFF.